The 10 T cell receptor beta chains presented below share a single source sample, sequenced in a study of blood T cells in healthy people across ages. PCR was performed a second time for roughly 7 to 11 cycles using a sample-barcoded 5' primer and a J-beta primer mix. TCRdb ran MiXCR on the 5' RACE reads and lists one entry per CDR3 protein. Of 1.5 million to 2 million distinct CDR3 sequences in the sample, roughly two fifths were seen once. Sequencing was done on a sample of blood. These receptors all come from a human donor in good health.

This clonotype was seen a few times. The chain links TRBV20-1 to TRBJ2-5; 10 bases agree with TRBD2. Trimming took 5 bases from V and 5 from J; bases not matched to a gene: 8. Germline V lookup: CDR1 DFQATT, CDR2 SNEGSKA (reference sequence). CDR3 length: 14 residues. The CDR3 bases are TGCAGTGCTCGTAAAGCGGGGGGGCGGGAGACCCAGTACTTC. It codes for CSARKAGGRETQYF.

There are a few counts of this clonotype. V usage is TRBV5-1 and J usage is TRBJ1-5; 10 nucleotides line up with TRBD1. This CDR3 region has 15 residues. With 3 bases clipped from V and 7 bases from J, the junction kept 7 bases outside the gene matches. CDR1 and CDR2 (germline): SGHRS, YFSETQ. The CDR3 protein is CASSSGQGIGQPQHF. Here the CDR3 DNA reads TGCGCCAGCAGCTCGGGACAGGGGATCGGGCAGCCCCAGCATTTT.

This clonotype was counted only a few times. The rearrangement joins TRBV7-2 to TRBJ1-2; 8 bases map to TRBD1. Germline-derived CDR1 and CDR2 are SGHTA and FQGNSA. With V trimmed by 6 bases and J by 8 bases, 17 bases remained unmatched. This CDR3 region has 16 residues. As DNA, the CDR3 is TGTGCCAGCAGTTATAAGTCGACAGGGGCCACTGGAGGCTACACCTTC. It encodes CASSYKSTGATGGYTF.

This CDR3 is CSAREGDPSNYSPLHF. The CDR3 bases are TGCAGTGCTAGAGAGGGAGACCCGTCGAATTATTCACCCCTCCACTTT. This sequence joins TRBV20-1 and TRBJ1-6; no clear D. Germline lookup yields CDR1 DFQATT and CDR2 SNEGSKA (reference sequence). Trimming left V 0 bases short and J 8 bases short, with 17 bases between. CDR3 length equals 16 residues.

This clonotype was counted a few times. J is TRBJ1-2 and V is TRBV28, with D possibly being TRBD1 (5 bases). V gave up 2 bases and J gave up 5 bases, with 18 bases separating them. Germline V gene data show CDR1 as MDHEN and CDR2 as SYDVKM. The CDR3 has 16 amino acids. CDR3: CASSLPQGVSGYGYTF. The CDR3 nucleotides read TGTGCCAGCAGTTTACCCCAGGGAGTATCGGGGTATGGCTACACCTTC.

V and J are TRBV7-9 and TRBJ1-1; D uncertain. CDR3 length: 13 amino acids. CDR1 and CDR2 (germline): SEHNR, FQNEAQ (reference sequence). V was cut by 3 bases and J by 8 bases, with 13 bases left in between. The CDR3 protein is CASSFGSGSEAFF. The CDR3 DNA follows: TGTGCCAGCAGCTTTGGTTCCGGATCGGAAGCTTTCTTT.

This sequence joins TRBV5-1 and TRBJ1-5, with a weak D call TRBD1 (5 bases). Germline CDR1 is SGHRS and CDR2 is YFSETQ. The germline V and J ends were trimmed by 5 bases and 4 bases, with 19 bases remaining between them. The CDR3 consists of 16 residues. CDR3 loop: CASSSVGPWDNQPQHF. The CDR3 coding sequence is TGCGCCAGCAGTTCCGTGGGGCCTTGGGATAATCAGCCCCAGCATTTT.

This chain links TRBV6-6 with TRBJ2-5, with D possibly being TRBD1 (5 bases). Germline CDR1 MNHNY, CDR2 SVGAGI (reference sequence). Trimming left V 1 base short and J 2 bases short, with 8 bases between. The CDR3 covers 14 residues. The CDR3 spells CASSYFPGQETQYF. Here the CDR3 DNA reads TGTGCCAGCAGTTACTTTCCAGGGCAAGAGACCCAGTACTTC.

The sample holds a few counts of this clonotype. This rearrangement joins TRBV20-1 to TRBJ2-1, with D maybe TRBD2 (5 bases). V gave up 6 bases and J gave up 10 bases, with 16 bases separating them. Germline-derived CDR1 and CDR2 are DFQATT and SNEGSKA (reference sequence). The CDR3 spans 12 residues. The CDR3 sequence is CSARGRAGEQFF. The CDR3 region has the DNA TGCAGTGCCCGAGGGAGAGCTGGGGAGCAGTTCTTC.

The J gene is TRBJ2-1, the V gene TRBV12-3 or TRBV12-4; TRBD2 aligns across 13 bases. This CDR3 has 15 amino acids. J gave up 5 bases and V 5 bases, and 3 bases lay outside the gene matches. DNA for the CDR3: TGTGCCAGCAGTAAAGGACTAGCGGGGGACAATGAGCAGTTCTTC. Protein product: CASSKGLAGDNEQFF.